Following are 10 T cell receptor beta chains from one sample sequenced in a study of blood T cell repertoires in COVID-19. The protocol was immunoSEQ multiplex PCR, while the TCRdb copy is restricted to in-frame clones and leaves out a portion. The sample has hundreds of thousands of clones, roughly 90% seen once. Sequencing used peripheral blood. These receptors came from a woman in her forties or fifties who had recovered from COVID-19.

The chain is built from TRBV7-2 and TRBJ1-1, with D possibly matching TRBD1 (5 bases). Germline values: CDR1 SGHTA, CDR2 FQGNSA. The CDR3 is made up of 16 amino acids. Trimming removed 1 base at V and 0 bases at J, with 12 bases between. CDR3 bases: TGTGCCAGCAGCTTAGGACAGCTTACGTTGAACACTGAAGCTTTCTTT. Amino acid sequence: CASSLGQLTLNTEAFF.

This chain uses TRBV7-9 with TRBJ1-2; TRBD1 might be the D (5 bases). Germline V gene sequence: CDR1 SEHNR, CDR2 FQNEAQ (reference sequence). V lost 2 bases, J lost 6 bases, and 10 bases lay in between. The CDR3 has 13 amino acids. CDR3 loop: CASSLLREDGYTF. As DNA, the CDR3 is TGTGCCAGCAGCTTACTCAGGGAGGATGGCTACACCTTC.

The gene calls are TRBV6-2 or TRBV6-3 and TRBJ1-1; a weak D match, TRBD1 (5 bases). V lost 0 bases, J lost 10 bases, and 18 bases lay in between. The CDR3 contains 15 residues. Germline CDR1 reads MNHEY; CDR2 reads SVGEGT. The CDR3 DNA follows: TGTGCCAGCAGTTACTCGGTTGGGGGGACGACGGTAGCTTTCTTT. This encodes CASSYSVGGTTVAFF.

The rearrangement links TRBV6-2 or TRBV6-3 to TRBJ2-5; D remains ambiguous. CDR1 is MNHEY, CDR2 SVGEGT, per germline. The CDR3 runs to 17 residues. V shed 2 bases and J shed 2 bases, with 18 bases lying between them. Here the CDR3 reads CASSYGPRSKNQETQYF. The CDR3 DNA sequence: TGTGCCAGCAGTTACGGGCCCCGCTCGAAGAATCAAGAGACCCAGTACTTC.

The chain links TRBV7-3 to TRBJ2-3, with 7 bases matching TRBD2. The CDR3 loop spans 16 amino acids. V was pared by 5 bases and J by 5 bases, with 13 bases of the junction left unmatched. The V gene's germline CDR1 is SGHTA and CDR2 FQGTGA. The CDR3 here is CASSPGFAGVGDTQYF. The CDR3 nucleotides read TGTGCCAGCAGCCCGGGCTTCGCGGGAGTAGGAGATACGCAGTATTTT.

V and J are TRBV7-2 and TRBJ2-7; 7 nucleotides align to TRBD1. With V trimmed by 0 bases and J by 1 base, 3 bases remained unmatched. Germline CDR1 is SGHTA and CDR2 is FQGNSA. The CDR3 has 15 residues. CDR3 bases: TGTGCCAGCAGCTTAGCGTTGGGACAGTCCTACGAGCAGTACTTC. Its translation: CASSLALGQSYEQYF.

The rearrangement links TRBV11-2 to TRBJ2-7; TRBD2 might be the D (6 bases). This CDR3 has 16 residues. Per germline, CDR1 SGHAT and CDR2 FQNNGV. Trimming shortened V by 1 base and J by 1 base, and 14 bases separated the two germline ends. In nucleotides, the CDR3 is TGTGCCAGCAGCTTAGCCGCTAGCGTTTTATCCTACGAGCAGTACTTC. It specifies CASSLAASVLSYEQYF.

The rearrangement links TRBV6-6 to TRBJ2-3, with 8 bases lining up with TRBD2. The germline V gene has CDR1 MNHNY and CDR2 SVGAGI (reference sequence). The CDR3 spans 16 residues. V was pared by 6 bases and J by 3 bases, with 11 bases of the junction left unmatched. Here the CDR3 reads CASSDPELAGTDTQYF. The DNA for the CDR3 is TGTGCCAGCAGCGACCCCGAGTTAGCGGGGACAGATACGCAGTATTTT.

The J gene is TRBJ2-3, the V gene TRBV9; 7 bases fit TRBD2. In germline, CDR1 is SGDLS, CDR2 YYNGEE. CDR3 size: 13 residues. The trim removed 7 bases at V and 1 base at J, leaving 3 bases unmatched. The CDR3, as DNA: TGTGCCAGCGGGAGGGCCGGCACAGATACGCAGTATTTT. This translates into CASGRAGTDTQYF.

The chain joins TRBV28 to TRBJ2-1; no reliable D call. Germline CDR1 reads MDHEN; CDR2 reads SYDVKM. V gave up 8 bases and J gave up 6 bases, with 11 bases separating them. The CDR3 is made up of 12 amino acids. This CDR3 reads CASHVRSNEQFF. The DNA of the CDR3 is TGTGCCAGCCATGTTAGATCCAATGAGCAGTTCTTC.